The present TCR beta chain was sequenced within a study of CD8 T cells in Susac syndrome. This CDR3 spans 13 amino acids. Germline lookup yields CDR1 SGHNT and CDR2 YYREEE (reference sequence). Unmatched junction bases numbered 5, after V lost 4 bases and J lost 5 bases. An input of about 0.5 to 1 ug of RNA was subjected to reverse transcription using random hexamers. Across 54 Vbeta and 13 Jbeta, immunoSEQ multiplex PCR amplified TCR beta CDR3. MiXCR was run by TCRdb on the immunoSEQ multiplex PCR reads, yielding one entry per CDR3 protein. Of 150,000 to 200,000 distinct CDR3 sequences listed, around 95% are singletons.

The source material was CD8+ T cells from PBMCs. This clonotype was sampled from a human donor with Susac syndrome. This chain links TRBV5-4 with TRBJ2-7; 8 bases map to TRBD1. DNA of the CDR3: TGTGCCAGCAGCGCTGACAGGGGAAACGAGCAGTACTTC. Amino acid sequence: CASSADRGNEQYF.